This paragraph reports one TCR beta chain. Its specificity is unknown. The record originates from a study of OX40 agonist ivuxolimab in advanced cancers. Background on the study: Treatment of patients was with ivuxolimab, an agonistic anti-OX40 (CD134) antibody. Study outcomes and limitations: Fewer expanded clones were found on average in CD4+ than in CD8+ T cells.

The sampling schedule covered blood at baseline, cycle 4 day 1, and cycle 7 day 1. Repertoires were generated with immunoSEQ multiplex PCR, while TCRdb's copy carries only in-frame clones and drops some. This table holds roughly 43,000 clones, 75% to 95% found once. From germline, CDR1 is MNHEY and CDR2 SMNVEV (reference sequence). The V end was cut by 3 bases, the J end by 3 bases, with 8 bases between. The CDR3 has 13 amino acids. The sequence derives from an adult with an advanced solid tumor such as melanoma, head and neck, liver or kidney cancer. The chain joins TRBV27 to TRBJ1-2; D gene ambiguous. Sequences were derived from CD4+ or CD8+ T cells sorted from blood, sampled in a trial of the OX40 agonist ivuxolimab. The CDR3 DNA follows: TGTGCCAGCAGTTTGTCCAGATACTATGGCTACACCTTC. This encodes CASSLSRYYGYTF.